This is a list of T cell receptor beta chains from one sample in a study of T cell responses to AZD1222 COVID-19 vaccine. The assay was immunoSEQ multiplex PCR, and TCRdb's table has in-frame clones only and misses some. The sample carries roughly 92,000 clones, about 90% recorded once. Material: peripheral blood, obtained on day 0 of AZD1222 vaccination. The receptors were sampled from an adult in good health. Both conserved end residues are part of each CDR3. Each record gives: clone size, J gene, V gene, D gene, CDR3 DNA, CDR3 protein. A D gene is named only where the DNA matches it firmly. The listing skips clone size in some rows; elsewhere it reads once, few, many or a size class.

size: -
J: TRBJ1-1
V: TRBV19
D: -
DNA: TGTGCCAGTAGTATCCCGCCCAGGGGCCGGAACACTGAAGCTTTCTTT
CDR3: CASSIPPRGRNTEAFF

size: -
J: TRBJ2-3
V: TRBV4-3
D: TRBD2
DNA: TGCGCCAGCAGCCAAGATCTAGCGGGGGGGCCAGATACGCAGTATTTT
CDR3: CASSQDLAGGPDTQYF

size: -
J: TRBJ2-1
V: TRBV30
D: -
DNA: TGTGCCTGGCTCGTTCCGGGCTCCTACAATGAGCAGTTCTTC
CDR3: CAWLVPGSYNEQFF

size: -
J: TRBJ2-7
V: TRBV4-1
D: -
DNA: TGCGCCAGCAGCCAAGAGTACGGCGAGCAGTACTTC
CDR3: CASSQEYGEQYF

size: -
J: TRBJ1-1
V: TRBV15
D: -
DNA: TGTGCCACCAGCAGAGAGGCAGGGGAAGGGAACACTGAAGCTTTCTTT
CDR3: CATSREAGEGNTEAFF

size: -
J: TRBJ1-5
V: TRBV7-2
D: -
DNA: TGTGCCAGCAGCTTGGCCACCAATAACAATCAGCCCCAGCATTTT
CDR3: CASSLATNNNQPQHF

size: -
J: TRBJ1-2
V: TRBV19
D: -
DNA: TGTGCCAGTAGTATAGCCCGCGGTAACTATGGCTACACCTTC
CDR3: CASSIARGNYGYTF

size: -
J: TRBJ1-1
V: TRBV6-6
D: -
DNA: TGTGCCAGCAGAAAGACAGCTACGAACACTGAAGCTTTCTTT
CDR3: CASRKTATNTEAFF

size: -
J: TRBJ2-5
V: TRBV6-2/TRBV6-3
D: TRBD1
DNA: TGTGCCAGCAGTTATGGCACAGGGGTCCAAGAGACCCAGTACTTC
CDR3: CASSYGTGVQETQYF

size: -
J: TRBJ1-2
V: TRBV6-2/TRBV6-3
D: -
DNA: TGTGCCAGCAGTATCGACAGTAACTATGGCTACACCTTC
CDR3: CASSIDSNYGYTF

size: once
J: TRBJ2-5
V: TRBV7-5
D: -
DNA: TGTGTCAGAAGCCGGGGCTGGACCCAGTACTTC
CDR3: CVRSRGWTQYF

size: once
J: TRBJ2-3
V: TRBV18
D: -
DNA: TGTGCCAGCTCACCGCGGGACCATAGCACAGATACGCAGTATTTT
CDR3: CASSPRDHSTDTQYF

size: -
J: TRBJ2-1
V: TRBV7-3
D: -
DNA: TGTGCCAGCAGCCCCCAGGGGTTGTCCTACAATGAGCAGTTCTTC
CDR3: CASSPQGLSYNEQFF

size: -
J: TRBJ1-6
V: TRBV15
D: -
DNA: TGTGCCACCAGCAGAGTCTATCCGGGTTCTTCACCCCTCCACTTT
CDR3: CATSRVYPGSSPLHF

size: -
J: TRBJ2-1
V: TRBV2
D: TRBD1
DNA: TGTGCCACCACAGGGGGCGCCTCCCCCCGCAATGAGCAGTTCTTC
CDR3: CATTGGASPRNEQFF

size: -
J: TRBJ1-6
V: TRBV11-1
D: -
DNA: TGTGCCAGCAGCTTGGGGCCCGGCGCGGGTTCACCCCTCCACTTT
CDR3: CASSLGPGAGSPLHF

size: -
J: TRBJ2-7
V: TRBV19
D: TRBD2
DNA: TGTGCCAGTAGAATGAGCGGGGGCCCCTACGAGCAGTACTTC
CDR3: CASRMSGGPYEQYF

size: -
J: TRBJ2-7
V: TRBV11-1
D: TRBD2
DNA: TGTGCCAGCAGCTCCCGACTAGCGGGGGAGTACGAGCAGTACTTC
CDR3: CASSSRLAGEYEQYF

size: -
J: TRBJ1-5
V: TRBV7-8
D: -
DNA: TGTGCCAGCAGCTTAGGGGGCAGGGTGCATCAGCCCCAGCATTTT
CDR3: CASSLGGRVHQPQHF

size: -
J: TRBJ2-2
V: TRBV7-2
D: -
DNA: TGTGCCAGCAGCTTAATGCCTCGGAACACCGGGGAGCTGTTTTTT
CDR3: CASSLMPRNTGELFF

size: -
J: TRBJ2-7
V: TRBV4-1
D: -
DNA: TGCGCCAGCAGCCAAGTGGGGCACTACGAGCAGTACTTC
CDR3: CASSQVGHYEQYF

size: -
J: TRBJ1-1
V: TRBV15
D: -
DNA: TGTGCCACCAGCAGAGGGGAGACTGAAGCTTTCTTT
CDR3: CATSRGETEAFF

size: -
J: TRBJ2-5
V: TRBV4-3
D: -
DNA: TGCGCCAGCAGCCCGACCCTCGGTTGGGTTTTAGGGGAGACCCAGTACTTC
CDR3: CASSPTLGWVLGETQYF

size: -
J: TRBJ1-4
V: TRBV7-9
D: -
DNA: TGTGCCAGCAGCTTAAACAGGGCCCCGGATGAAAAACTGTTTTTT
CDR3: CASSLNRAPDEKLFF

size: -
J: TRBJ2-5
V: TRBV7-6
D: -
DNA: TGTGCCAGCAGCTTATCTCAGGCGGGGCCACAAGAGACCCAGTACTTC
CDR3: CASSLSQAGPQETQYF

size: -
J: TRBJ1-5
V: TRBV9
D: -
DNA: TGTGCCAGCAGCAACGGACAGACAAGCCCCCAGCATTTT
CDR3: CASSNGQTSPQHF